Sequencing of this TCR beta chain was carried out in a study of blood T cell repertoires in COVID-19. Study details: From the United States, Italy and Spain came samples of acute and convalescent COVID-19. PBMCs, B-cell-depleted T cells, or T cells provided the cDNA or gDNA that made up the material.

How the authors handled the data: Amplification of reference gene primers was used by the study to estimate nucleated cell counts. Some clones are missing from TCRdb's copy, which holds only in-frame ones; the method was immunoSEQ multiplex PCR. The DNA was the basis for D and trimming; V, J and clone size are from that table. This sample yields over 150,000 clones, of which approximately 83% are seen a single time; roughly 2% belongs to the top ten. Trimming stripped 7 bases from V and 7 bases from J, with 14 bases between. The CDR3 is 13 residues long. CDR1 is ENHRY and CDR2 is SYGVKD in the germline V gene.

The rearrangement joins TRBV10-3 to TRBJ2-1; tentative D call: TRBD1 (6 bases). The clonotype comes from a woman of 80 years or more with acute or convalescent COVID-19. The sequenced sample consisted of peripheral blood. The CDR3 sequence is CAIKGEVVNEQFF. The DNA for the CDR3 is TGTGCCATCAAGGGGGAAGTTGTTAATGAGCAGTTCTTC.